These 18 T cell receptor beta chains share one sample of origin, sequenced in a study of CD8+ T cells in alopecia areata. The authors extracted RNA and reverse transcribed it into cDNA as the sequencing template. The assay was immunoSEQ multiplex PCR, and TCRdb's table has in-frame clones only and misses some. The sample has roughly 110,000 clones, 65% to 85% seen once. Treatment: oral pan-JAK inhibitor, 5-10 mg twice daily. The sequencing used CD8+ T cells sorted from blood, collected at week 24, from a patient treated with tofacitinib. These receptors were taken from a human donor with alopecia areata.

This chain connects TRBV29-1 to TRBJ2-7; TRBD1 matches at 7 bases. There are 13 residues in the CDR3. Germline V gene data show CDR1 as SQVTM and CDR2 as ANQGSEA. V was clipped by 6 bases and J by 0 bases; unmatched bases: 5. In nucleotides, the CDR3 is TGCAGCGTGCGACAGGGAAACTCCTACGAGCAGTACTTC. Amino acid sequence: CSVRQGNSYEQYF.

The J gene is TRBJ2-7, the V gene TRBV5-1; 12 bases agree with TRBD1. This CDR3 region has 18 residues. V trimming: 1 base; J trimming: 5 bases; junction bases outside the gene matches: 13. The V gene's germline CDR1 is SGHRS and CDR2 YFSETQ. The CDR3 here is CASSLKGQGAYSVDEQYF. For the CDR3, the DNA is TGCGCCAGCAGCTTGAAGGGACAGGGGGCTTATAGTGTCGACGAGCAGTACTTC.

As DNA, the CDR3 is TGTGCCAGCAGCACCTTCCTAGCGGGGCACACAGATACGCAGTATTTT. This gives the protein CASSTFLAGHTDTQYF. This chain uses TRBV7-2 with TRBJ2-3, with 9 bases that match TRBD2. The CDR3 consists of 16 residues. Trimming took 5 bases from V and 2 from J; bases not matched to a gene: 8. Germline lookup yields CDR1 SGHTA and CDR2 FQGNSA.

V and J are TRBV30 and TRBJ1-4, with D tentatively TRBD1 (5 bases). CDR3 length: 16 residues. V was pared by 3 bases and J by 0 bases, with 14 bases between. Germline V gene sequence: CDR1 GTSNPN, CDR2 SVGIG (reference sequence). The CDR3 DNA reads TGTGCCTGGAGCCTCCCGACAGTCGCAACTAATGAAAAACTGTTTTTT. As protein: CAWSLPTVATNEKLFF.

DNA of the CDR3: TGTGCCAGCAGTTACGGACTAGATCCCTACAATGAGCAGTTCTTC. Translated: CASSYGLDPYNEQFF. The chain employs TRBV5-6 and TRBJ2-1, with 7 nucleotides matching TRBD2. This CDR3 has 15 residues. V was clipped by 5 bases and J by 2 bases; unmatched bases: 7. Germline CDR1 is SGHDT and CDR2 is YYEEEE.

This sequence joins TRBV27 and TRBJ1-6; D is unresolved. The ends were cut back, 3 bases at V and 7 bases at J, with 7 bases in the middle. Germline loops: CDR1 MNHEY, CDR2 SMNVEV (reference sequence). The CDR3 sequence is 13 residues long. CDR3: CASSFGRNSPLHF. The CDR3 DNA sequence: TGTGCCAGCAGTTTCGGGAGGAATTCACCCCTCCACTTT.

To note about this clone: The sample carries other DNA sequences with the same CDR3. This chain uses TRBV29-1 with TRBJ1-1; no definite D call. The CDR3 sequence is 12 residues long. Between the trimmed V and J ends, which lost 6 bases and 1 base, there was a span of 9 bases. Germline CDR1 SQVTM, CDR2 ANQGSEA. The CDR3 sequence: CSVVLGNTEAFF. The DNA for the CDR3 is TGCAGCGTCGTCTTGGGGAACACTGAAGCTTTCTTT.

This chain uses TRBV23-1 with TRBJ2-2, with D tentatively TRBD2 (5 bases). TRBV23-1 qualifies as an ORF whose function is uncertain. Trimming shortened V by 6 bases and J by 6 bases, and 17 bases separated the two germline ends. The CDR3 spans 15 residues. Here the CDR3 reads CASSLLSYGAGELFF. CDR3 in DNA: TGCGCCAGCAGCCTCCTCTCGTACGGGGCCGGGGAGCTGTTTTTT.

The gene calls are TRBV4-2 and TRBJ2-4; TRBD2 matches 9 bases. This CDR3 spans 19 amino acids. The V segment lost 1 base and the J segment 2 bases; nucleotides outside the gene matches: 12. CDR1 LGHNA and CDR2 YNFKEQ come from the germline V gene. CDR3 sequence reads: CASSQGASGTGWTKNIQYF. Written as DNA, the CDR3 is TGTGCCAGCAGCCAAGGGGCTAGCGGGACTGGGTGGACCAAAAACATTCAGTACTTC.

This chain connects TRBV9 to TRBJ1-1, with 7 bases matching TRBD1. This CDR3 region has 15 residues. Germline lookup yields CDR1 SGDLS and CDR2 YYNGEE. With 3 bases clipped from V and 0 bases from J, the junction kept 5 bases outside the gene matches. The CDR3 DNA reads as TGTGCCAGCAGCGCGGGGGGACAGTTGAACACTGAAGCTTTCTTT. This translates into CASSAGGQLNTEAFF.

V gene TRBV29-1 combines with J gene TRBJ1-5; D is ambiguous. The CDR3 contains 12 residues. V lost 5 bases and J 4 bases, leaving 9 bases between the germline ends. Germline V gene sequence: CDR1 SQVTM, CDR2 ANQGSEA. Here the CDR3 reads CSVFPGNQPQHF. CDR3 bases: TGCAGCGTTTTCCCTGGTAATCAGCCCCAGCATTTT.

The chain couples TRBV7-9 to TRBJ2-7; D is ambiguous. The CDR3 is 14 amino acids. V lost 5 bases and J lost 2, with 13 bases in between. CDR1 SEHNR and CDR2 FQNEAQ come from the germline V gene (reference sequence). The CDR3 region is CASSRPGTPYEQYF. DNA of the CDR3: TGTGCCAGCAGCCGTCCCGGTACGCCCTACGAGCAGTACTTC.

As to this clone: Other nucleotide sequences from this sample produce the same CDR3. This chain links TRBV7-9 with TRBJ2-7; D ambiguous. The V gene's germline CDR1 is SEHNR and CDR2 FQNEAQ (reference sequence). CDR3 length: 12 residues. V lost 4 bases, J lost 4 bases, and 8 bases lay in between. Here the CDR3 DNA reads TGTGCCAGCAGCTCTGACGGTTACGAGCAGTACTTC. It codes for CASSSDGYEQYF. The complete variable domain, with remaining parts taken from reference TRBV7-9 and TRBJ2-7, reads DTGVSQNPRHKITKRGQNVTFRCDPISEHNRLYWYRQTLGQGPEFLTYFQNEAQLEKSRLLSDRFSAERPKGSFSTLEIQRTEQGDSAMYLCASSSDGYEQYFGPGTRLTVT.

This CDR3 reads CASGLGLNNEQFF. The CDR3 DNA is TGTGCCAGCGGACTCGGACTAAACAATGAGCAGTTCTTC. The V call is TRBV2, the J call TRBJ2-1, with a weak D call TRBD2 (6 bases). The CDR3 runs to 13 residues. The V and J ends lost 8 bases and 5 bases respectively, with 13 bases between them. Germline V gene data show CDR1 as SNHLY and CDR2 as FYNNEI. The full variable domain, with the rest looked up from reference TRBV2 and TRBJ2-1, is EPEVTQTPSHQVTQMGQEVILRCVPISNHLYFYWYRQILGQKVEFLVSFYNNEISEKSEIFDDQFSVERPDGSNFTLKIRSTKLEDSAMYFCASGLGLNNEQFFGPGTRLTVL.

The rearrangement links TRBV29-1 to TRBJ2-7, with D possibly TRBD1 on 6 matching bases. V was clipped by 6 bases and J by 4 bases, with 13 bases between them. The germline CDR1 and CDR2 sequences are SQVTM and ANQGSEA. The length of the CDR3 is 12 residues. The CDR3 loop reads CSVGPGVYEQYF. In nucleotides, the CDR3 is TGCAGCGTGGGGCCAGGGGTATACGAGCAGTACTTC.

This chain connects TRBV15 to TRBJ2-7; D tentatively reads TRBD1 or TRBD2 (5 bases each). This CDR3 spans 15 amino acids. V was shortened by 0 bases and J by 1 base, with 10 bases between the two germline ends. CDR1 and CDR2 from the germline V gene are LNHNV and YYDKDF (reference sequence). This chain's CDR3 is CATSREKGTSYEQYF. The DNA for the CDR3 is TGTGCCACCAGCAGAGAAAAGGGGACGTCCTACGAGCAGTACTTC.

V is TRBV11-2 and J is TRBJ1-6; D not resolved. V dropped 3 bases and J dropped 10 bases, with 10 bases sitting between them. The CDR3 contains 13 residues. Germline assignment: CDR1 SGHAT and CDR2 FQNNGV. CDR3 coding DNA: TGTGCCAGCAGCTTTGGGGAGGACTCACCCCTCCACTTT. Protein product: CASSFGEDSPLHF.

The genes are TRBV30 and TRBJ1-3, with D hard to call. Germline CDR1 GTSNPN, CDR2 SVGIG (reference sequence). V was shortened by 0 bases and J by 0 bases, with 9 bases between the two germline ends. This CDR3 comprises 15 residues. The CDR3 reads CAWSVHQSSGNTIYF. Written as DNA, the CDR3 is TGTGCCTGGAGTGTACACCAGAGCTCTGGAAACACCATATATTTT.